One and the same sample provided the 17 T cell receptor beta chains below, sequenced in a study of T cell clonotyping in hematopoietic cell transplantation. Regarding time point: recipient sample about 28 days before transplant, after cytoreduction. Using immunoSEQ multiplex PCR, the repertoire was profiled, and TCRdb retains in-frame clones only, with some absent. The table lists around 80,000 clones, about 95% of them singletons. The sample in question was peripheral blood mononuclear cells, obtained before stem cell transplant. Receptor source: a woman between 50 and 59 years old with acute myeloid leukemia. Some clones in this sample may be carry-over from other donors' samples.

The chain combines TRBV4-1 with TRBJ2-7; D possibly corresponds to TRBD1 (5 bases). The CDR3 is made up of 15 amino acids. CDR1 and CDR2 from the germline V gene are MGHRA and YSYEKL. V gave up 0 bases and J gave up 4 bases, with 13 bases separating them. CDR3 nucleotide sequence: TGCGCCAGCAGCCAAGAACACAGGAGAGGATACGAGCAGTACTTC. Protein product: CASSQEHRRGYEQYF.

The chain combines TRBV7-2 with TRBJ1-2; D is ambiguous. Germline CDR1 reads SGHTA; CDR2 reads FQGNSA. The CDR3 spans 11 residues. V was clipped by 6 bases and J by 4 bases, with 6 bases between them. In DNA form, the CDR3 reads TGTGCCAGCAGGCAGGCCTATGGCTACACCTTC. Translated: CASRQAYGYTF.

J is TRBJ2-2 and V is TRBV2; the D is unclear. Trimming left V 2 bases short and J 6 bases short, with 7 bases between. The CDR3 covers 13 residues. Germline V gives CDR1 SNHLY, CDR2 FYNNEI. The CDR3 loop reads CASSESQAGELFF. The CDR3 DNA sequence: TGTGCCAGCAGTGAAAGCCAGGCCGGGGAGCTGTTTTTT.

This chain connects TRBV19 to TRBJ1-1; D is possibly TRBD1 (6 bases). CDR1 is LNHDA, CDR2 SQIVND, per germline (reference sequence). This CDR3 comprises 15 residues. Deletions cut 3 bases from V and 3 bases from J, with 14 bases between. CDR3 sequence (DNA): TGTGCCAGTAGTATCACCCTAGGACAGCACACTGAAGCTTTCTTT. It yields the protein CASSITLGQHTEAFF.

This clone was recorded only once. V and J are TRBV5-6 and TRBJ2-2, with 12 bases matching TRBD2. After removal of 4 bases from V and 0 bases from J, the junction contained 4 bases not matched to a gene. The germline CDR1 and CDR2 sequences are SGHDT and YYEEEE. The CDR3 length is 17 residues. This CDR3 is CASSPGLAGTNTGELFF. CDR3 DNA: TGTGCCAGCAGCCCTGGACTAGCGGGAACGAACACCGGGGAGCTGTTTTTT. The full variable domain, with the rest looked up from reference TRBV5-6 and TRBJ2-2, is DAGVTQSPTHLIKTRGQQVTLRCSPKSGHDTVSWYQQALGQGPQFIFQYYEEEERQRGNFPDRFSGHQFPNYSSELNVNALLLGDSALYLCASSPGLAGTNTGELFFGEGSRLTVL.

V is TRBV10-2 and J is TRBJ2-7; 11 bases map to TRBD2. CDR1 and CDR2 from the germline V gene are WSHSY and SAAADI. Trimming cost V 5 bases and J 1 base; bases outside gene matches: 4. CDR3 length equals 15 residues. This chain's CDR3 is CASSLSGRASYEQYF. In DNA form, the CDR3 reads TGCGCCAGCAGTCTTAGCGGGAGGGCGTCCTACGAGCAGTACTTC.

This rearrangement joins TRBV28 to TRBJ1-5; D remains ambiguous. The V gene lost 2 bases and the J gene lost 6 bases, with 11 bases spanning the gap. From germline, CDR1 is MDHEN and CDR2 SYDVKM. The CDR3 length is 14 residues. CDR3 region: CASSLSLAAQPQHF. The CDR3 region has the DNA TGTGCCAGCAGTTTAAGTTTGGCCGCTCAGCCCCAGCATTTT. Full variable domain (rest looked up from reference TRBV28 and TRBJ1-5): DVKVTQSSRYLVKRTGEKVFLECVQDMDHENMFWYRQDPGLGLRLIYFSYDVKMKEKGDIPEGYSVSREKKERFSLILESASTNQTSMYLCASSLSLAAQPQHFGDGTRLSIL.

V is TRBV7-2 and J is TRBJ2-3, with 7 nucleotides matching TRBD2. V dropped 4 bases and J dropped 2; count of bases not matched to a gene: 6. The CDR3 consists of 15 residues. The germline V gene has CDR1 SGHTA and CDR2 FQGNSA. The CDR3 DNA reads TGTGCCAGCAGCTCCCCAGCGGGGAACACAGATACGCAGTATTTT. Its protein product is CASSSPAGNTDTQYF. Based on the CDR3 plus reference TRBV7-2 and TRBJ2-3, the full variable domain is GAGVSQSPSNKVTEKGKDVELRCDPISGHTALYWYRQSLGQGLEFLIYFQGNSAPDKSGLPSDRFSAERTGGSVSTLTIQRTQQEDSAVYLCASSSPAGNTDTQYFGPGTRLTVL.

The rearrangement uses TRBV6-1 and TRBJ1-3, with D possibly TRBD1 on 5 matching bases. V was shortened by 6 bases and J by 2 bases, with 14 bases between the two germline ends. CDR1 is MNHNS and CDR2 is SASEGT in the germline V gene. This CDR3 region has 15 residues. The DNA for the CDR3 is TGTGCCAGCAGAGAATACGGGACTCCTGGAAACACCATATATTTT. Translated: CASREYGTPGNTIYF.

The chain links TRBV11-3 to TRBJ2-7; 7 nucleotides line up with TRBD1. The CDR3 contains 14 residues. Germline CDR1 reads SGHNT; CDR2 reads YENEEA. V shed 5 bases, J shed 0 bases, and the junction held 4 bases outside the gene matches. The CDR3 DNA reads TGTGCCAGCAGCACCCGACAGGGCTCCTACGAGCAGTACTTC. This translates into CASSTRQGSYEQYF. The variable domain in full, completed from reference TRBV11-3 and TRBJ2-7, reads EAGVVQSPRYKIIEKKQPVAFWCNPISGHNTLYWYLQNLGQGPELLIRYENEEAVDDSQLPKDRFSAERLKGVDSTLKIQPAELGDSAVYLCASSTRQGSYEQYFGPGTRLTVT.

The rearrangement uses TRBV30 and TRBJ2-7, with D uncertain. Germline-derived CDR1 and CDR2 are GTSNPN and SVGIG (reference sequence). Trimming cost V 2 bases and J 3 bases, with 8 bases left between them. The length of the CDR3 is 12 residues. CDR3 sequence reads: CAWSLDGYEQYF. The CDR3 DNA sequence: TGTGCCTGGAGTCTCGACGGCTACGAGCAGTACTTC.

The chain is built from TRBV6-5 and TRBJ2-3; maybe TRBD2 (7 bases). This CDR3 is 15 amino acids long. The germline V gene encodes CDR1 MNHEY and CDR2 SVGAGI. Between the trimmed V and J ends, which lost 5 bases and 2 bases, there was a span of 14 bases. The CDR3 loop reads CASSPLAGATDTQYF. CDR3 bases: TGTGCCAGCAGTCCCCTGGCGGGGGCCACAGATACGCAGTATTTT.

CDR3: CASSIGRQGKAEAFF. The CDR3 DNA reads as TGTGCCAGTAGTATAGGTCGCCAGGGGAAGGCTGAAGCTTTCTTT. The chain joins TRBV19 to TRBJ1-1; a weak D match, TRBD1 (6 bases). This CDR3 contains 15 residues. Per germline, CDR1 LNHDA and CDR2 SQIVND (reference sequence). The V gene lost 1 base and the J gene lost 6 bases, with 15 bases spanning the gap.

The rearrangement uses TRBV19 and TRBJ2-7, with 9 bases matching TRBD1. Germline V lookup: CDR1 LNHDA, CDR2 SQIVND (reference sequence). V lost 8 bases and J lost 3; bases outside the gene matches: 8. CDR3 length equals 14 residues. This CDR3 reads CASGPGTGNYEQYF. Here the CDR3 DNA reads TGTGCCAGTGGCCCCGGGACAGGGAACTACGAGCAGTACTTC.

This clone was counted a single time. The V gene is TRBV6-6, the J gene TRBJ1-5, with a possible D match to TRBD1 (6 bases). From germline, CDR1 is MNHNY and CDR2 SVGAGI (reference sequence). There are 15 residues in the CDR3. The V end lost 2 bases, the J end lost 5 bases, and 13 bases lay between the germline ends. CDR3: CASSYPTGVDQPQHF. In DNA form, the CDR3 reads TGTGCCAGCAGTTACCCGACAGGCGTCGATCAGCCCCAGCATTTT.

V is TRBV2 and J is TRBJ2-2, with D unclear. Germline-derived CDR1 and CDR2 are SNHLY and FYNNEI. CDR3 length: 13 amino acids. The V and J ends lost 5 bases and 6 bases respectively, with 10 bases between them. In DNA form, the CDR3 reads TGTGCCAGCAGTTCCTACCGCGCCGGGGAGCTGTTTTTT. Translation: CASSSYRAGELFF.

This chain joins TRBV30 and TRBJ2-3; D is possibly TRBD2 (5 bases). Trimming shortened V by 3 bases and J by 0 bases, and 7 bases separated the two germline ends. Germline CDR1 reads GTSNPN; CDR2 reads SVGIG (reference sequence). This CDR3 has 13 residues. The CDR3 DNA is TGTGCCTGGAGGAGGACTAGCACAGATACGCAGTATTTT. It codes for CAWRRTSTDTQYF.